By its share, the clone carrying this T cell receptor (beta chain) is medium-sized. Antigen specificity is unknown. This specimen comes from a study of yellow fever vaccine responses in identical twins. TCRdb itself ran the RT-PCR reads through MiXCR, one entry per CDR3 protein. This sample has 2,000 to 2,500 distinct CDR3 sequences, with around 8.7% found just once. Findings and limits, study-wide: Reportedly, twins' vaccine T cell responses looked partly convergent and partly personalized.

The V end lost 3 bases, the J end lost 8 bases, and 11 bases lay between the germline ends. The CDR3 covers 13 residues. From germline, CDR1 is SGHAT and CDR2 FQNNGV. The chain is built from TRBV11-2 and TRBJ2-1; no clear D gene. The TCR comes from a woman aged 18-29 years who received the yellow fever vaccine. This specimen consisted of T cells from blood (PBMCs), unsorted or a sorted subset (not recorded which), obtained about 22 months after vaccination. For the CDR3, the DNA is TGTGCCAGCAGCTTCCGTCGTTTCGATGAGCAGTTCTTC. Protein sequence: CASSFRRFDEQFF.